This TCR beta chain is drawn from a study of blood T cell repertoires in COVID-19 (dated by TCRdb to 2020 to 2021). Background on the whole study: Samples covering the acute and convalescent phases of COVID-19 were provided by collaborators in the United States, Italy and Spain. The prospective study material was composed of cDNA or gDNA derived from T cells, B-cell-depleted T cells, or PBMCs. The dataset comprised deeply sampled blood TCRbeta repertoires from subjects exposed to, actively infected with, or recovered from COVID-19. A freely available public database, intended as a resource for researchers studying the immune response to SARS-CoV-2, is where the repertoires were released. The samples were drawn from the first 160 participants of the ongoing ImmuneRACE study and from 1,254 subjects provided by 6 global collaborators. Sample metadata almost always included a de-identified subject ID, COVID-19 status, age in years and sex. Where HLA class I and class II types were available, the types were taken from metadata supplied by the sample provider, not from assay-based typing.

A word on this clone: The specificity of this receptor is unknown. The input lacks base qualities; no much larger clone sits a single base away.

CDR1 and CDR2, looked up from the germline V gene (reference sequence), are LNHDA and SQIVND. V and J lose 3 bases and 6 bases, and a span of 9 bases separates them. The CDR3 spans 14 residues, from the cysteine through the phenylalanine. Only the CDR3 part of the read is kept: 42 bases, read in frame from the first base. The research as a whole found: The quantity of clinical and demographic metadata differed by source and by participant and was supplied without curation.

The immunoSEQ Assay, a bias-controlled multiplex PCR, was used to amplify TCRbeta CDR3 regions from genomic DNA. From the authors' description of their analysis: Within the assay, amplification of reference gene primers was used to estimate how many nucleated cells each sample contained. To quantify the absolute abundance of each unique TCRbeta CDR3 rearrangement, sequence reads were collapsed and filtered. Productive Simpson clonality was computed per sample as the square root of Simpson's diversity index over productive rearrangements. TCRdb carries this immuneACCESS record with in-frame sequences only. Its versions omit some clonotypes, under half of them owing to an unresolved V gene in the studies checked, with the rest unexplained. That table furnishes V, J and clone size, whereas the DNA furnished D and trimming. The sample includes about 94,000 clones, with around 82% observed a single time. The ten largest account for around 6.5% of the sample.

Whole blood was collected in K2EDTA tubes by collaborating institutions according to the institutions' own protocols. Collaborator samples were shipped for TCRbeta analysis as frozen whole blood, isolated PBMCs, or DNA extracted from either sample type. The clonotype originates from a man in his 60s with acute or convalescent COVID-19. Recombination connected TRBV19 to TRBJ1-6; TRBD1 is possibly the D segment (6 matching bases). The sample taken for sequencing was peripheral blood. In nucleotide form, the sequence is TGTGCCAGTAGTATCAGGGGCCCTAATTCACCCCTCCACTTT. Translated, this gives CASSIRGPNSPLHF.